This T cell receptor (beta chain) was documented in a study of T cells in Graves' hyperthyroidism and ophthalmopathy. Study-level results: Classification by a 13 V-J model distinguished ophthalmopathy from stable hyperthyroidism.

V was clipped by 2 bases and J by 0 bases, with 5 bases between them. Germline V gene lookup returns CDR1 SEHNR and CDR2 FQNEAQ (reference sequence). The CDR3 is made up of 13 amino acids. The sample holds many counts of this clonotype. Antigen unknown. From RNA transcripts, TCR beta CDR3 regions were amplified. Using the HTBI primer set, a first-round RT-PCR was run on the TCR CDR3. TCRdb independently ran MiXCR on the multiplex PCR reads; one entry per CDR3 protein. In the table there are about 680,000 distinct CDR3 sequences, approximately 40% of which are singletons. It was uncontrolled infection, other autoimmune disease, pregnancy or lactation that excluded patients.

This TCR was recovered from a woman between 35 and 50 years old with Graves' hyperthyroidism. V is TRBV7-9 and J is TRBJ2-7; D is uncertain. Sequenced: blood. CDR3 sequence: CASSLPVSYEQYF. CDR3 DNA: TGTGCCAGCAGCTTACCTGTCTCCTACGAGCAGTACTTC. Full variable domain (missing parts from reference TRBV7-9 and TRBJ2-7): DTGVSQNPRHKITKRGQNVTFRCDPISEHNRLYWYRQTLGQGPEFLTYFQNEAQLEKSRLLSDRFSAERPKGSFSTLEIQRTEQGDSAMYLCASSLPVSYEQYFGPGTRLTVT.